The following is a T cell receptor (beta chain) sequence with its context. As yet, its antigen is unknown. The CDR3 is made up of 15 amino acids. Germline lookup yields CDR1 LNHNV and CDR2 YYDKDF (reference sequence). V lost 0 bases and J 7 bases, leaving 12 bases between the germline ends. The data were taken from a study of Tregs in tolerant kidney transplant recipients. Findings of the study overall: Changing PCR primers prevented nucleotide comparison between some patients' samples. Tregs expanded with activated donor B cells seemed most donor-specific. Tolerant patients' donor-specific Tregs expanded beyond overall Tregs, suggesting antigen-driven growth.

Produced via immunoSEQ multiplex PCR; TCRdb's table is partial and in-frame only. The sample carries 80,000 or so clones, roughly nine tenths recorded once. Related graft donors supplied nonmyeloablative bone marrow transplants, and mixed chimerism was transient. The chain has TRBV15 and TRBJ1-4; D uncertain. The material was CD4+ T cells from blood (PBMCs), obtained 24 months after the transplant. The TCR was taken from a human patient who received a combined kidney and bone marrow transplant. These T cells may partly come from the graft donor. Here the CDR3 reads CATSRDYGTAEKLFF. DNA for the CDR3: TGTGCCACCAGCAGAGATTATGGAACAGCTGAAAAACTGTTTTTT.